The 18 T cell receptor beta chains in this list originate from one sample, sequenced in a study of blood T cell repertoires in COVID-19. Data came from immunoSEQ multiplex PCR; TCRdb stores just in-frame clones and leaves some out. The data show about 300,000 clones, 89% seen once. The sample was peripheral blood. The receptors come from a woman in her twenties or thirties with COVID-19, enrolled during active disease.

The chain employs TRBV5-4 and TRBJ1-5; tentatively, D is TRBD1 (6 bases). With 3 bases removed from V and 1 base from J, the gap between germline ends came to 14 bases. The germline gives CDR1 SGHNT, CDR2 YYREEE (reference sequence). The CDR3 sequence is 16 residues long. CDR3 in DNA: TGTGCCAGCAGCTCCCCCCAAACAGGGAGCAATCAGCCCCAGCATTTT. This sequence encodes CASSSPQTGSNQPQHF.

The V gene is TRBV7-9, the J gene TRBJ2-3; tentative D call: TRBD1 (6 bases). CDR3 length equals 14 residues. Looked up from germline, CDR1 is SEHNR and CDR2 is FQNEAQ (reference sequence). With 5 bases removed from V and 4 bases from J, the gap between germline ends came to 13 bases. This CDR3 reads CASSATGYADTQYF. For the CDR3, the DNA is TGTGCCAGCAGCGCGACAGGTTATGCAGATACGCAGTATTTT.

This rearrangement joins TRBV29-1 to TRBJ2-5, with 10 bases that match TRBD1. CDR1 and CDR2 from the germline V gene are SQVTM and ANQGSEA. This CDR3 spans 13 amino acids. V lost 6 bases and J lost 4; bases outside the gene matches: 5. CDR3 protein: CSVPGTGVETQYF. The CDR3 DNA sequence: TGCAGCGTGCCCGGGACAGGGGTAGAGACCCAGTACTTC.

The V call is TRBV30, the J call TRBJ2-2; possible D gene TRBD2, 5 bases. The CDR3 runs to 15 residues. Germline CDR1 reads GTSNPN; CDR2 reads SVGIG (reference sequence). V lost 2 bases and J lost 6, with 16 bases in between. CDR3 sequence: CAWSTGSVPSGELFF. In DNA, the CDR3 is TGTGCCTGGAGTACGGGGTCAGTGCCTTCCGGGGAGCTGTTTTTT.

The chain carries TRBV19 and TRBJ1-2, with D unresolved. The CDR3 is 12 amino acids. Germline values: CDR1 LNHDA, CDR2 SQIVND (reference sequence). The V end lost 3 bases, the J end lost 4 bases, and 6 bases lay between the germline ends. CDR3 amino acids: CASSMSGYGYTF. In DNA form, the CDR3 reads TGTGCCAGTAGTATGTCCGGCTATGGCTACACCTTC.

In this sample, this clone turned up once. This chain joins TRBV6-5 and TRBJ1-4, with D possibly TRBD1 on 5 matching bases. Deletions cut 0 bases from V and 8 bases from J, with 7 bases between. The V gene's germline CDR1 is MNHEY and CDR2 SVGAGI. This CDR3 has 13 amino acids. The CDR3 loop is CASSYSRGEKLFF. The CDR3 DNA sequence: TGTGCCAGCAGTTACTCTAGGGGCGAAAAACTGTTTTTT.

This clone came up once. The gene calls are TRBV10-2 and TRBJ2-3; 7 nucleotides agree with TRBD2. J lost 4 bases, V lost 5 bases, and 6 bases had no gene match. The CDR3 loop spans 14 amino acids. Per germline, CDR1 WSHSY and CDR2 SAAADI. CDR3 sequence: CASSPGGSADTQYF. In DNA, the CDR3 is TGCGCCAGCAGTCCGGGGGGTAGCGCAGATACGCAGTATTTT.

The chain couples TRBV5-4 to TRBJ2-2, with 7 positions matching TRBD1. This CDR3 is built from 14 residues. V trimming: 4 bases; J trimming: 1 base; junction bases outside the gene matches: 1. In germline, CDR1 is SGHNT, CDR2 YYREEE (reference sequence). CDR3 amino acids: CASSRQGNTGELFF. The CDR3 coding sequence is TGTGCCAGCAGCCGACAGGGGAACACCGGGGAGCTGTTTTTT.

The genes are TRBV5-6 and TRBJ1-4, with a possible D match to TRBD1 (5 bases). The CDR3 is made up of 15 amino acids. The V gene's germline CDR1 is SGHDT and CDR2 YYEEEE. Trimming cost V 4 bases and J 7 bases, with 17 bases left between them. The CDR3 loop reads CASSVWRGRGEKLFF. In DNA, the CDR3 is TGTGCCAGCAGCGTTTGGAGGGGCCGGGGTGAAAAACTGTTTTTT.

The chain recombines TRBV18 with TRBJ2-2; 9 bases fit TRBD1. The germline V gene has CDR1 KGHSH and CDR2 LQKENI. CDR3 size: 14 residues. Trimming at V came to 3 bases and at J to 4 bases, leaving 0 bases not matched to a gene. The CDR3 sequence is CASSPTGGTGELFF. The CDR3 DNA is TGTGCCAGCTCACCGACAGGGGGCACCGGGGAGCTGTTTTTT.

J is TRBJ1-1 and V is TRBV5-4; 9 positions agree with TRBD1. Looked up from germline, CDR1 is SGHNT and CDR2 is YYREEE (reference sequence). J lost 2 bases, V lost 4 bases, and 9 bases had no gene match. This CDR3 contains 16 residues. The DNA of the CDR3 is TGTGCCAGCAGCCCCGGGACAGGGAACCAAAACACTGAAGCTTTCTTT. This translates into CASSPGTGNQNTEAFF.

The J gene is TRBJ1-2, the V gene TRBV30, with TRBD1 matching 8 bases. The CDR3 contains 13 residues. From germline, CDR1 is GTSNPN and CDR2 SVGIG (reference sequence). The V segment lost 2 bases and the J segment 4 bases; nucleotides outside the gene matches: 3. The CDR3 spells CAWSKDRGYGYTF. Written as DNA, the CDR3 is TGTGCCTGGAGTAAAGACAGGGGCTATGGCTACACCTTC. Variable domain in full (rest from reference TRBV30 and TRBJ1-2): SQTIHQWPATLVQPVGSPLSLECTVEGTSNPNLYWYRQAAGRGLQLLFYSVGIGQISSEVPQNLSASRPQDRQFILSSKKLLLSDSGFYLCAWSKDRGYGYTFGSGTRLTVV.

The V gene is TRBV2, the J gene TRBJ1-1, with D perhaps TRBD1 (5 bases). The CDR3 contains 14 residues. The V and J ends lost 3 bases and 2 bases respectively, with 10 bases between them. Germline V CDR1 and CDR2: SNHLY, FYNNEI. The CDR3 protein is CASSDVGGNTEAFF. CDR3 sequence (DNA): TGTGCCAGCAGTGATGTGGGGGGAAACACTGAAGCTTTCTTT.

This chain uses TRBV5-1 with TRBJ2-3, with D possibly being TRBD1 (6 bases). CDR3 size: 15 residues. Trimming shortened V by 1 base and J by 0 bases, and 9 bases separated the two germline ends. Germline CDR1 and CDR2: SGHRS and YFSETQ. CDR3 amino acids: CASSLQGSSTDTQYF. CDR3 bases: TGCGCCAGCAGCTTGCAGGGGTCCAGCACAGATACGCAGTATTTT. The full variable domain, with the rest looked up from reference TRBV5-1 and TRBJ2-3, is KAGVTQTPRYLIKTRGQQVTLSCSPISGHRSVSWYQQTPGQGLQFLFEYFSETQRNKGNFPGRFSGRQFSNSRSEMNVSTLELGDSALYLCASSLQGSSTDTQYFGPGTRLTVL.

The chain links TRBV5-4 to TRBJ1-1; D call uncertain. The CDR3 covers 13 residues. Germline-derived CDR1 and CDR2 are SGHNT and YYREEE (reference sequence). Trimming pared 1 base from V and 1 base from J, leaving 5 bases between. The CDR3: CASSLSRNTEAFF. The CDR3 DNA follows: TGTGCCAGCAGCTTGTCTAGGAACACTGAAGCTTTCTTT. The full variable domain, rest sourced from reference TRBV5-4 and TRBJ1-1, is ETGVTQSPTHLIKTRGQQVTLRCSSQSGHNTVSWYQQALGQGPQFIFQYYREEENGRGNFPPRFSGLQFPNYSSELNVNALELDDSALYLCASSLSRNTEAFFGQGTRLTVV.

V is TRBV5-5 and J is TRBJ2-2, with D perhaps TRBD1 (6 bases). The V and J ends lost 0 bases and 4 bases respectively, with 10 bases between them. CDR3 size: 15 residues. CDR1 is SGHKS, CDR2 YYEKEE, per germline (reference sequence). The CDR3 DNA follows: TGTGCCAGCAGCTTGGGTCAGGGGTCCACCGGGGAGCTGTTTTTT. Translation gives CASSLGQGSTGELFF.

The CDR3 DNA reads TGTGCCACAGCCTCCTCCCGGGGGAGGGGACGGGAAAAACTGTTTTTT. As protein: CATASSRGRGREKLFF. The rearrangement joins TRBV19 to TRBJ1-4; tentatively, D is TRBD1 (5 bases). The CDR3 extends over 16 amino acids. The V gene lost 10 bases and the J gene lost 8 bases, with 26 bases spanning the gap. CDR1 and CDR2 from the germline V gene are LNHDA and SQIVND (reference sequence).

CDR3 in DNA: TGTGCCACCCAGAGGGGGACGGGCTACACCTTC. Its translation: CATQRGTGYTF. This chain uses TRBV28 with TRBJ1-2; TRBD1 is a possible D gene (6 bases). V gave up 10 bases and J gave up 8 bases, with 14 bases separating them. This CDR3 contains 11 residues. The V gene's germline CDR1 is MDHEN and CDR2 SYDVKM.